A single sample is the source of the 20 T cell receptor beta chains below, sequenced in a study of cytomegalovirus exposure and HLA in healthy donors. This PCR relied on a set of 60 Vbeta primers and 13 Jbeta primers. TCRdb keeps only in-frame clones here, not all; method: immunoSEQ multiplex PCR. The data show around 140,000 clones, approximately 82% seen once. Specimen: PBMCs. The receptors were sampled from a man younger than 30 in good health and CMV-seropositive.

This clone has only one observation. This chain uses TRBV5-8 with TRBJ2-2; D uncertain. Deletions cut 5 bases from V and 0 bases from J, with 8 bases between. There are 14 residues in the CDR3. CDR1 and CDR2 from the germline V gene are SGHTS and YDEGEE. For the CDR3, the DNA is TGTGCCAGCAGGCTAATCTCGAACACCGGGGAGCTGTTTTTT. This encodes CASRLISNTGELFF. Based on the CDR3 plus reference TRBV5-8 and TRBJ2-2, the full variable domain is EAGVTQSPTHLIKTRGQQATLRCSPISGHTSVYWYQQALGLGLQFLLWYDEGEERNRGNFPPRFSGRQFPNYSSELNVNALELEDSALYLCASRLISNTGELFFGEGSRLTVL.

This clone was detected once. The rearrangement joins TRBV4-1 to TRBJ1-5, with D perhaps TRBD1 (6 bases). This CDR3 spans 13 amino acids. Trimming pared 4 bases from V and 4 bases from J, leaving 8 bases between. Looked up from germline, CDR1 is MGHRA and CDR2 is YSYEKL. CDR3 bases: TGCGCCAGCAGCCGGACAGAAAATCAGCCCCAGCATTTT. Its protein product is CASSRTENQPQHF.

This chain connects TRBV11-2 to TRBJ2-1; the match to TRBD2 covers 7 bases. This CDR3 is built from 13 residues. Germline V CDR1 and CDR2: SGHAT, FQNNGV. Germline trimming cut 4 bases from V and 9 bases from J; bases unmatched to any gene: 6. The CDR3 region has the DNA TGTGCCAGCAGCTCCGATTGGGGGGGTGAGCAGTTCTTC. It codes for CASSSDWGGEQFF.

The chain has TRBV28 and TRBJ1-2, with 10 bases matching TRBD1. The CDR3 runs to 18 residues. V was pared by 3 bases and J by 5 bases, with 15 bases of the junction left unmatched. Germline V gene sequence: CDR1 MDHEN, CDR2 SYDVKM. In nucleotides, the CDR3 is TGTGCCAGCAGTTTCACCCCCGGACAGGGGGAGACCTTATATGGCTACACCTTC. Translated, it gives CASSFTPGQGETLYGYTF.

The chain links TRBV29-1 to TRBJ2-5, with no clear D. Trimming took off 1 base at V and 0 bases at J, with 3 bases between the two ends. Germline-derived CDR1 and CDR2 are SQVTM and ANQGSEA. This CDR3 contains 12 residues. The CDR3 region has the DNA TGCAGCGTTGAAGCCTACCAAGAGACCCAGTACTTC. Encoded protein: CSVEAYQETQYF.

Here the CDR3 DNA reads TGTGCCAGCGGATCGATAGCGGGCCCCTACAATGAGCAGTTCTTC. Residues: CASGSIAGPYNEQFF. This chain links TRBV27 with TRBJ2-1, with 7 bases aligning to TRBD2. V gave up 8 bases and J gave up 2 bases; unmatched junction bases: 9. The CDR3 covers 15 residues. The germline CDR1 and CDR2 sequences are MNHEY and SMNVEV (reference sequence).

The V gene is TRBV25-1, the J gene TRBJ1-4, with 10 nucleotides matching TRBD1. The V segment lost 4 bases and the J segment 8 bases; nucleotides outside the gene matches: 7. This CDR3 is built from 15 residues. CDR1 and CDR2 from the germline V gene are MGHDK and SYGVNS. The CDR3 coding sequence is TGTGCCAGCAGTGCAGACAGGGGGCTTGTAGAAAAACTGTTTTTT. It is translated as CASSADRGLVEKLFF.

About this clone: One end of the junction fails to match germline, which may point to a read error. The J gene is TRBJ2-7, the V gene TRBV20-1; weak D call: TRBD1 (6 bases). This CDR3 contains 10 residues. The V gene's germline CDR1 is DFQATT and CDR2 SNEGSKA (reference sequence). CDR3 region: CSARAGQKDF. CDR3 nucleotides: TGCAGTGCTAGAGCCGGACAGAAGGACTTC.

The chain employs TRBV30 and TRBJ1-5, with a possible D match to TRBD1 (5 bases). The CDR3 consists of 14 residues. The V end was cut by 2 bases, the J end by 0 bases, with 8 bases between. CDR1 and CDR2 (germline): GTSNPN, SVGIG (reference sequence). CDR3: CAWSLDSSNQPQHF. In nucleotides, the CDR3 is TGTGCCTGGAGTTTAGACAGTAGCAATCAGCCCCAGCATTTT.

The chain uses TRBV29-1 and TRBJ2-4, with D possibly matching TRBD2 (6 bases). Germline lookup yields CDR1 SQVTM and CDR2 ANQGSEA. V gave up 6 bases and J gave up 9 bases, with 15 bases separating them. The CDR3 totals 12 residues. The chain's CDR3 is CSVGTSDGIQYF. CDR3 bases: TGCAGCGTGGGGACTTCTGATGGCATTCAGTACTTC.

The chain is built from TRBV19 and TRBJ2-7, with D possibly TRBD1 on 6 matching bases. Trimming removed 4 bases from V and 4 bases from J, with 17 bases in between. The germline V gene encodes CDR1 LNHDA and CDR2 SQIVND (reference sequence). The CDR3 contains 15 residues. The CDR3 DNA is TGTGCCAGTAGTACCGGGACACTGAACCCTTACGAGCAGTACTTC. It encodes CASSTGTLNPYEQYF.

Worth noting for this clone: Other DNA sequences in the same sample also yield this CDR3. The chain combines TRBV7-3 with TRBJ2-7; D possibly corresponds to TRBD1 (5 bases). Germline CDR1 and CDR2: SGHTA and FQGTGA. The CDR3 totals 13 residues. Trimming pared 2 bases from V and 3 bases from J, leaving 8 bases between. The CDR3 here is CASSLDSSYEQYF. In DNA form, the CDR3 reads TGTGCCAGCAGCTTAGACAGCAGCTACGAGCAGTACTTC.

The chain couples TRBV30 to TRBJ2-1, with 7 bases lining up with TRBD2. Germline lookup yields CDR1 GTSNPN and CDR2 SVGIG (reference sequence). Trimming at V came to 5 bases and at J to 0 bases, leaving 7 bases not matched to a gene. CDR3 size: 15 residues. CDR3: CAWALAVSSYNEQFF. CDR3 in DNA: TGTGCCTGGGCCCTAGCGGTAAGCTCCTACAATGAGCAGTTCTTC.

DNA for the CDR3: TGTGCCAGTAGTGGCGGAGGGGCGGGCTACGAGCAGTACTTC. Its protein is CASSGGGAGYEQYF. The V call is TRBV19, the J call TRBJ2-7; D might be TRBD2 (6 bases). There are 14 residues in the CDR3. Trimming took 5 bases from V and 3 from J, leaving 14 bases between them. Germline V CDR1 and CDR2: LNHDA, SQIVND (reference sequence).

This clone has only one observation. V usage is TRBV27 and J usage is TRBJ1-1; D not resolved. There are 14 residues in the CDR3. Trimming removed 7 bases from V and 5 bases from J, with 17 bases in between. CDR1 is MNHEY, CDR2 SMNVEV, per germline (reference sequence). CDR3 residues: CASTPGRGSTEAFF. CDR3 in DNA: TGTGCCAGCACTCCGGGCCGCGGGTCAACTGAAGCTTTCTTT.

This clone was observed a single time. This chain links TRBV28 with TRBJ1-2; D is perhaps TRBD1 (5 bases). Trimming stripped 5 bases from V and 4 bases from J, with 14 bases between. The CDR3 loop spans 14 amino acids. Germline V lookup: CDR1 MDHEN, CDR2 SYDVKM. As DNA, the CDR3 is TGTGCCAGCAGTACCCGGAGGGGCTCCTATGGCTACACCTTC. It is translated as CASSTRRGSYGYTF.

This chain uses TRBV7-9 with TRBJ1-1; possible D gene TRBD1, 6 bases. CDR1 is SEHNR, CDR2 FQNEAQ, per germline (reference sequence). The V and J ends lost 5 bases and 0 bases respectively, with 13 bases between them. The CDR3 has 15 residues. CDR3 loop: CASSGGAVMNTEAFF. The CDR3 DNA is TGTGCCAGCAGCGGGGGGGCAGTGATGAACACTGAAGCTTTCTTT.

The chain uses TRBV7-3 and TRBJ2-7; tentatively, D is TRBD1 (5 bases). Trimming stripped 5 bases from V and 7 bases from J, with 15 bases between. Germline V gives CDR1 SGHTA, CDR2 FQGTGA. The CDR3 sequence is 13 residues long. The CDR3 is CASSLGEYGEQYF. The CDR3 DNA follows: TGTGCCAGCAGCCTAGGGGAATATGGAGAGCAGTACTTC.

The chain joins TRBV23-1 to TRBJ1-4; the D gene is possibly TRBD1 (6 bases). TRBV23-1 carries the ORF label, with uncertain function. The V and J ends lost 6 bases and 7 bases respectively, with 27 bases between them. CDR3 length equals 18 residues. The CDR3 reads CASRIPHWGQVPIEKLFF. CDR3 in DNA: TGCGCCAGCAGAATCCCTCACTGGGGGCAGGTTCCGATTGAAAAACTGTTTTTT.

This chain joins TRBV27 and TRBJ1-4; the D is unclear. CDR1 MNHEY and CDR2 SMNVEV come from the germline V gene (reference sequence). Trimming pared 5 bases from V and 7 bases from J, leaving 20 bases between. CDR3 length equals 16 residues. The DNA of the CDR3 is TGTGCCAGCAGTCCGACCACATCTAGCCGGGGTGAAAAACTGTTTTTT. Translation gives CASSPTTSSRGEKLFF.